These T cell receptor beta chains were read from a single sample in a study of Ad26.COV2.S vaccination and SARS-CoV-2 variants. The table came from immunoSEQ multiplex PCR; TCRdb's copy has only in-frame clones and leaves some out. Of about 350,000 clones in the sample, 88% were seen once. Sequenced material: peripheral blood, taken in a trial of Ad26.COV2.S vaccine versus placebo. The receptors stem from a person between 18 and 65 years old who received the Ad26.COV2.S COVID-19 vaccine or a placebo. Each CDR3 is given with its conserved first and last residue. D genes are given only for firm matches. Some rows mark clone size as missing; the rest say once, few, many or name a class of expanded clone.

j_gene | abundance | d_gene | v_gene | CDR3nt | CDR3aa
TRBJ1-2 | NA | NA | TRBV11-2 | TGTGCCAGCAGCTTAGAGAGGGGTGCTAACTATGGCTACACCTTC | CASSLERGANYGYTF
TRBJ1-5 | NA | NA | TRBV7-9 | TGTGCCAGCAGCTTGCCCGGGGATCAGCCCCAGCATTTT | CASSLPGDQPQHF
TRBJ1-6 | NA | NA | TRBV9 | TGTGCCAGCAGCGGTTCTCTCGGGTGGGGGACACCCCTCCACTTT | CASSGSLGWGTPLHF
TRBJ1-5 | NA | TRBD1 | TRBV27 | TGTGCCAGCAGTCCACGGACAGGGCATAATCAGCCCCAGCATTTT | CASSPRTGHNQPQHF
TRBJ2-2 | once | TRBD2 | TRBV9 | TGTGCCAGCACGGGACTAGCGGGATTAGTCACCGGGGAGCTGTTTTTT | CASTGLAGLVTGELFF
TRBJ2-1 | NA | NA | TRBV28 | TGTGCCAGCAGTTTAAGACTCGGGAATGTCAATGAGCAGTTCTTC | CASSLRLGNVNEQFF
TRBJ2-5 | NA | NA | TRBV11-1 | TGTGCCAGCAGCTCAATTTTAGGGGGGGCTCGTGAGACCCAGTACTTC | CASSSILGGARETQYF
TRBJ1-5 | once | TRBD1 | TRBV19 | TGTGCCAGTAGTATAGGGACAGGAGTTTCGCAGCCCCAGCATTTT | CASSIGTGVSQPQHF
TRBJ2-5 | NA | TRBD2 | TRBV5-1 | TGCGCCAGCAGCCCGGGGGGGTTCGGGGAGACCCAGTACTTC | CASSPGGFGETQYF
TRBJ2-3 | NA | TRBD2 | TRBV19 | TGTGCCAGTAGGCGCCGGCTAGCGGGGGCTAGCACAGATACGCAGTATTTT | CASRRRLAGASTDTQYF
TRBJ1-5 | NA | NA | TRBV6-5 | TGTGCCAGCAGTTACGGCAGGTATAGCAATCAGCCCCAGCATTTT | CASSYGRYSNQPQHF
TRBJ1-2 | once | NA | TRBV5-1 | TGCGCCAGCAGCTTGGCTCCATCGGCAGGGTGGTATGGCTACACCTTC | CASSLAPSAGWYGYTF
TRBJ2-1 | NA | NA | TRBV5-6 | TGTGCCAGCAGCATGGACACTAGCTCCTACAATGAGCAGTTCTTC | CASSMDTSSYNEQFF
TRBJ2-7 | NA | TRBD1 | TRBV5-4 | TGTGCCAGCAGCCAGGGGGCAGGCTCTCTCCACGAGCAGTACTTC | CASSQGAGSLHEQYF
TRBJ2-1 | NA | TRBD1 | TRBV2 | TGTGCCAGCCGCCGGGACAGGGCGTCAAATGAGCAGTTCTTC | CASRRDRASNEQFF
TRBJ2-7 | NA | TRBD1 | TRBV9 | TGTGCCAGCAGCGAACACATCGGACAGGAAGGATCCTACGAGCAGTACTTC | CASSEHIGQEGSYEQYF
TRBJ2-6 | NA | TRBD2 | TRBV6-1 | TGTGCCAGCAGTGAAGTCCCCAGCGGGGGGTCTGGGGCCAACGTCCTGACTTTC | CASSEVPSGGSGANVLTF
TRBJ2-1 | NA | TRBD2 | TRBV5-1 | TGCGCCAGCAGCCTCCCGGCGGTAGCGGGGGAATCCCACAATGAGCAGTTCTTC | CASSLPAVAGESHNEQFF
TRBJ1-1 | NA | NA | TRBV5-1 | TGCGCCAGCAGCTTGTCATTGGGGTACACTGAAGCTTTCTTT | CASSLSLGYTEAFF
TRBJ2-4 | NA | NA | TRBV7-2 | TGTGCCAGCAGCCCGGACTCACGGGGGCAAAACATTCAGTACTTC | CASSPDSRGQNIQYF
TRBJ2-1 | NA | TRBD2 | TRBV11-2 | TGTGCCAGCAGCTCCACCGGGCTAGCGGGTCAGAATGAGCAGTTCTTC | CASSSTGLAGQNEQFF
TRBJ1-2 | NA | NA | TRBV25-1 | TGTGCCAGCAGTGATTATGGGGACCTTCACGAAGCTAACTATGGCTACACCTTC | CASSDYGDLHEANYGYTF
TRBJ1-2 | NA | TRBD1 | TRBV29-1 | TGCAGCGTTGAAAGGGGGCAGGGGGCGCAGGGCTACACCTTC | CSVERGQGAQGYTF
TRBJ2-3 | NA | NA | TRBV18 | TGTGCCAGCTCACCAGGGGGCCTTCTTAGCACAGATACGCAGTATTTT | CASSPGGLLSTDTQYF
TRBJ1-4 | once | NA | TRBV14 | TGTGCCAGCAGCCAAGATCCTCGGGAAAAACTGTTTTTT | CASSQDPREKLFF
TRBJ1-5 | once | NA | TRBV19 | TGTGCCAGTAGTTCCCGAAGGGGTTATAGCAATCAGCCCCAGCATTTT | CASSSRRGYSNQPQHF
TRBJ1-6 | NA | NA | TRBV4-3 | TGCGCCAGCAGCCAAGAGGTTCCGGGGACCAATTCACCCCTCCACTTT | CASSQEVPGTNSPLHF
TRBJ2-1 | NA | TRBD2 | TRBV7-2 | TGTGCCAGCAGCTTAGCCCCGCTAGCGGCCAATGAGCAGTTCTTC | CASSLAPLAANEQFF
TRBJ2-7 | NA | NA | TRBV30 | TGTGCCTGGACCCCATTCGTACTCTTCCCTAATCTGACAAACTACGAGCAGTACTTC | CAWTPFVLFPNLTNYEQYF
TRBJ2-7 | NA | TRBD2 | TRBV9 | TGTGCCAGCAGCCCACGGACTAGTAGGGGCGAGCAGTACTTC | CASSPRTSRGEQYF
TRBJ2-5 | many | NA | TRBV28 | TGTGCCAGCAGTACGGGGTGGCAGGGGGGTTTAGGGACCCAGTACTTC | CASSTGWQGGLGTQYF
TRBJ2-2 | NA | NA | TRBV28 | TGTGCCAGCAGACCTCCCACAGCCGCGAACACCGGGGAGCTGTTTTTT | CASRPPTAANTGELFF
TRBJ1-1 | NA | NA | TRBV28 | TGTGCCAGCAGTTTATACATGAAAGAAGCTTTCTTT | CASSLYMKEAFF
TRBJ2-3 | NA | NA | TRBV4-3 | TGCGCCAGCAGCCAAGATCGCAGCGACGCTAGCACAGATACGCAGTATTTT | CASSQDRSDASTDTQYF
TRBJ1-1 | few | NA | TRBV12-5 | TGTGCTAGTGGTTTTCCCCCGCCCCCTGGGGCTTTCTTT | CASGFPPPPGAFF
TRBJ2-7 | NA | NA | TRBV19 | TGTGCCAGTAGTATAGCCCCGTCGGCGATCTACGAGCAGTACTTC | CASSIAPSAIYEQYF
TRBJ2-5 | NA | NA | TRBV18 | TGTGCCAGCTCACCAACCGGATCAGAGACCCAGTACTTC | CASSPTGSETQYF
TRBJ2-2 | NA | NA | TRBV5-8 | TGTGCCAGCAGCTTGAATGGTCAGAACACCGGGGAGCTGTTTTTT | CASSLNGQNTGELFF
TRBJ2-2 | NA | NA | TRBV4-3 | TGCGCCAGCAGCCAAGACCCAACCTGGGCCGGGGAGCTGTTTTTT | CASSQDPTWAGELFF
TRBJ1-5 | NA | NA | TRBV19 | TGTGCCAGTAGTGGACCAAGTCTTCCAATACGGCGGGGCCTGGGCAATCAGCCCCAGCATTTT | CASSGPSLPIRRGLGNQPQHF
TRBJ1-4 | NA | TRBD1 | TRBV3-1/TRBV3-2 | TGTGCCAGCAGCCAGGAGGGGGCTGGAAATGAAAAACTGTTTTTT | CASSQEGAGNEKLFF
TRBJ2-3 | NA | TRBD1 | TRBV6-5 | TGTGCCAGCAGTTATTACTTTCAGGGGGCGAAAGATACGCAGTATTTT | CASSYYFQGAKDTQYF
TRBJ1-1 | NA | NA | TRBV27 | TGTGCCAGCAGTTTCCGTCGTGGACAGACTGAAGCTTTCTTT | CASSFRRGQTEAFF
TRBJ1-5 | NA | TRBD1 | TRBV18 | TGTGCCAGCTCACCGGGACAGGGCAATCAGCCCCAGCATTTT | CASSPGQGNQPQHF
TRBJ2-7 | NA | NA | TRBV3-1/TRBV3-2 | TGTGCCAGCAGCCAAGGGACACGGTTCTACGAGCAGTACTTC | CASSQGTRFYEQYF
TRBJ2-2 | few | NA | TRBV24-1 | TGTGCCACCAGTGAGAACACCGGGGAGCTGTTTTTT | CATSENTGELFF
TRBJ1-2 | NA | TRBD1 | TRBV7-9 | TGTGCCAGCAGCCGATCGGGACAGGCTGGGGATAACACCTTC | CASSRSGQAGDNTF
TRBJ1-5 | NA | NA | TRBV28 | TGTGCCAGCTGGGGGATCGGCAATCAGCCCCAGCATTTT | CASWGIGNQPQHF
TRBJ2-7 | NA | TRBD1 | TRBV28 | TGTGCCAGCAGTCCCGGGGACAGGGACTACGAGCAGTACTTC | CASSPGDRDYEQYF
TRBJ2-7 | NA | TRBD1 | TRBV14 | TGTGCCAGCAGCCCGAGGACAGGGGCCTACGAGCAGTACTTC | CASSPRTGAYEQYF
TRBJ1-2 | NA | NA | TRBV7-2 | TGTGCCAGCAGCAACCCCCTGGTCTATGGCTACACCTTC | CASSNPLVYGYTF
TRBJ1-2 | once | TRBD1 | TRBV7-2 | TGTGCCAGCAGCCCCTCCACAGGGGGCCCCGCTAAGGACTATGGCTACACCTTC | CASSPSTGGPAKDYGYTF
TRBJ2-1 | NA | NA | TRBV27 | TGTGCCAGCAGTTTACAGGGCCTAGGCAATGAGCAGTTCTTC | CASSLQGLGNEQFF
TRBJ2-7 | many | TRBD2 | TRBV6-2/TRBV6-3 | TGTGCCAGCAGTTACGGACTAGCGGGAGAGAGGGGCGGCTACGAGCAGTACTTC | CASSYGLAGERGGYEQYF
TRBJ2-7 | NA | NA | TRBV27 | TGTGCCAGCAGTTTTGGCGCAGGGATCTACGAGCAGTACTTC | CASSFGAGIYEQYF
TRBJ1-5 | NA | NA | TRBV28 | TGTGCCAGCAGTTTATTGATAGGGACCAGCAATCAGCCCCAGCATTTT | CASSLLIGTSNQPQHF